A selection of T cell receptor beta chains follows, all from one sample in a study of human T cells and chemical hapten exposure. TCRdb re-called the RACE reads through MiXCR, storing one row per CDR3 protein. This sample yields around 99,000 distinct CDR3 sequences, of which roughly a tenth are seen a single time; 2.5% to 3.5% belongs to the top ten. The sequenced sample was whole blood, obtained in connection with sensitization to the hapten diphenylcyclopropenone (DPC). The receptors originated from a woman aged 40 to 49 with alopecia areata. Some clones in this sample may be carry-over from other donors' samples. CDR3s include the opening cysteine and the closing phenylalanine or tryptophan. D genes are given only for firm matches. Clone size is not always given. Where it is, it says once, few, many or a class for expanded clones.

cdr3_aa | cdr3_nt | d_call | j_call | clone_size | v_call
CASSLMTSTNYGYTF | TGTGCCAGCAGCTTAATGACTTCCACTAACTATGGCTACACCTTC | NA | TRBJ1-2 | many | TRBV7-9
CASSLPTGYGANVLTF | TGTGCCAGCAGTTTACCGACCGGGTACGGGGCCAACGTCCTGACTTTC | NA | TRBJ2-6 | many | TRBV12-3/TRBV12-4
CSAGRGTGTVNQPQHF | TGCAGTGCTGGAAGGGGGACCGGGACAGTGAATCAGCCCCAGCATTTT | TRBD1 | TRBJ1-5 | many | TRBV20-1
CASSESLNNSPLHF | TGTGCCAGCAGTGAGTCCCTAAATAATTCACCCCTCCACTTT | NA | TRBJ1-6 | few | TRBV25-1
CASTRTGGTPGSPLHF | TGTGCCAGCACCAGGACAGGGGGAACGCCGGGGTCACCCCTCCACTTT | TRBD1 | TRBJ1-6 | many | TRBV6-2/TRBV6-3
CASSLERFAYSGANVLTF | TGTGCCAGCAGCTTGGAAAGATTTGCGTACTCTGGGGCCAACGTCCTGACTTTC | NA | TRBJ2-6 | many | TRBV5-5
CASGPLAGPAGGTQYF | TGTGCCAGCGGGCCTCTAGCGGGGCCCGCTGGGGGGACGCAGTATTTT | TRBD2 | TRBJ2-3 | NA | TRBV6-4
CAAGPLNTEAFF | TGTGCCGCGGGGCCGCTGAACACTGAAGCTTTCTTT | NA | TRBJ1-1 | NA | TRBV11-2
CASSQSPDSPWRFYEQYF | TGCGCCAGCAGTCAATCCCCAGACAGCCCGTGGCGATTCTACGAGCAGTACTTC | NA | TRBJ2-7 | many | TRBV23-1
CASSQENRDTPTEAFF | TGCGCCAGCAGCCAAGAGAACAGGGACACTCCCACTGAAGCTTTCTTT | NA | TRBJ1-1 | NA | TRBV4-3
CASSETGLRAGYTF | TGTGCCAGCAGTGAAACGGGACTACGGGCTGGCTACACCTTC | NA | TRBJ1-2 | many | TRBV2
CSAGSIFDNSPPHF | TGCAGTGCTGGAAGCATATTCGATAATTCACCCCCCCACTTT | NA | TRBJ1-6 | NA | TRBV20-1
CASSQDPPSTSGLRDTQYF | TGCGCCAGCAGCCAAGATCCCCCCTCGACTAGCGGGCTCAGGGATACGCAGTATTTT | TRBD2 | TRBJ2-3 | few | TRBV4-1
CASSHEETQYF | TGCGCCAGCAGCCACGAAGAGACCCAGTACTTC | NA | TRBJ2-5 | NA | TRBV4-3
CATSRDKQSEKLFF | TGTGCCACCAGCAGAGATAAACAGAGTGAAAAACTGTTTTTT | NA | TRBJ1-4 | many | TRBV15
CASSSGVYNEQFF | TGTGCCAGCAGCTCAGGGGTTTACAATGAGCAGTTCTTC | NA | TRBJ2-1 | NA | TRBV11-2
CASSRRGDLAFF | TGCGCCAGCAGCAGGAGGGGGGATCTGGCTTTCTTT | NA | TRBJ1-1 | few | TRBV5-1
CASSSDRGARQAFF | TGTGCCAGCAGCTCGGACAGGGGGGCGCGCCAAGCTTTCTTT | TRBD1 | TRBJ1-1 | few | TRBV7-2
CASSFSVTGQGEDTQYF | TGTGCCAGCAGTTTTTCAGTCACTGGACAGGGGGAAGATACGCAGTATTTT | TRBD1 | TRBJ2-3 | many | TRBV12-3/TRBV12-4
CASSREQVSYEQYF | TGCGCCAGCAGCCGGGAACAGGTCTCCTACGAGCAGTACTTC | NA | TRBJ2-7 | many | TRBV4-1
CASSYEDSVTEAFF | TGTGCCAGCAGTTATGAGGATTCGGTCACTGAAGCTTTCTTT | NA | TRBJ1-1 | many | TRBV6-2/TRBV6-3
CSWAGENTGELFF | TGCAGTTGGGCAGGAGAGAACACCGGGGAGCTGTTTTTT | NA | TRBJ2-2 | many | TRBV20-1
CASSVGTGGFGEQFF | TGTGCCAGCAGCGTAGGGACAGGGGGCTTCGGTGAGCAGTTCTTC | TRBD1 | TRBJ2-1 | many | TRBV9
CASSSGHLHGYTF | TGTGCCAGCAGTTCAGGTCACCTTCATGGCTACACCTTC | NA | TRBJ1-2 | few | TRBV12-3/TRBV12-4
CASSARGESAEAFF | TGTGCCAGCTCAGCAAGGGGTGAGTCAGCTGAAGCTTTCTTT | NA | TRBJ1-1 | few | TRBV18
CASSQVEQANTGELFF | TGTGCCAGCAGCCAAGTCGAACAGGCGAACACCGGGGAGCTGTTTTTT | NA | TRBJ2-2 | many | TRBV14
CASSLAEAGPNNSPLHF | TGTGCCAGCAGCTTAGCGGAGGCCGGTCCGAATAATTCACCCCTCCACTTT | NA | TRBJ1-6 | few | TRBV7-2
CASRRGGGGSGEQYF | TGTGCCAGCAGAAGAGGGGGCGGGGGATCCGGAGAGCAGTACTTC | NA | TRBJ2-7 | many | TRBV7-2
CASSGDITDTQYF | TGTGCCAGCTCCGGAGATATTACAGATACGCAGTATTTT | NA | TRBJ2-3 | many | TRBV28
CASSLIGGRNEQFF | TGTGCCAGCAGCTTAATCGGGGGCCGCAATGAGCAGTTCTTC | NA | TRBJ2-1 | many | TRBV7-2
CASIRGDSSTDTQYF | TGTGCCAGCATCAGAGGGGATTCTAGCACAGATACGCAGTATTTT | NA | TRBJ2-3 | few | TRBV12-3/TRBV12-4
CASSPLGGLGETQYF | TGTGCCAGCAGCCCCCTCGGGGGCCTCGGTGAGACCCAGTACTTC | NA | TRBJ2-5 | many | TRBV7-7
CASSWTDRVAFF | TGTGCCAGCAGCTGGACGGACAGGGTTGCTTTCTTT | TRBD1 | TRBJ1-1 | NA | TRBV7-6
CASSYSPGSYEQYF | TGTGCCAGCAGTTATTCCCCAGGATCCTACGAGCAGTACTTC | NA | TRBJ2-7 | few | TRBV6-5
CASSVAPADTQYF | TGTGCCAGCAGCGTAGCCCCCGCAGATACGCAGTATTTT | NA | TRBJ2-3 | few | TRBV9
CSAGGIYEQYF | TGCAGCGCGGGGGGGATCTACGAGCAGTACTTC | TRBD2 | TRBJ2-7 | NA | TRBV29-1
CVSRPTGGPNSPLHF | TGTGTCAGCAGACCGACAGGGGGCCCGAATTCACCCCTCCACTTT | TRBD1 | TRBJ1-6 | NA | TRBV6-5
CASSPLAGGNEQFF | TGTGCCAGCAGCCCGCTAGCGGGGGGAAATGAGCAGTTCTTC | TRBD2 | TRBJ2-1 | NA | TRBV7-2
CASSPLQTGTYEQYF | TGCGCCAGCAGCCCTCTCCAGACAGGAACCTACGAGCAGTACTTC | NA | TRBJ2-7 | few | TRBV5-1
CASSLGQGGPGANVLTF | TGTGCCAGCAGTCTGGGACAGGGTGGGCCTGGGGCCAACGTCCTGACTTTC | TRBD1 | TRBJ2-6 | NA | TRBV28